The rows below give T cell receptor beta chains drawn from one sample of a study of blood T cell repertoires in COVID-19. Only in-frame clones appear in the TCRdb table, and some are missing; sequencing was by immunoSEQ multiplex PCR. In the table there are around 210,000 clones, just under 85% of which are singletons. Sequenced: peripheral blood. Receptors were obtained from a man in his 60s with COVID-19, enrolled during active disease. CDR3s include the opening cysteine and the closing phenylalanine or tryptophan. The D gene is left open where the match is weak. Clone size, where shown, is once, few, many, or a class for clones that have expanded.

NA	TRBV6-5	NA	TRBJ1-2	CASRVTTATNYGYTF	TGTGCCAGCAGAGTTACCACAGCTACTAACTATGGCTACACCTTC
NA	TRBV30	NA	TRBJ1-2	CAWSQAPGGYTF	TGTGCCTGGAGCCAGGCTCCGGGAGGCTACACCTTC
once	TRBV10-3	TRBD1	TRBJ2-7	CASARDRGTEEQYF	TGTGCCAGCGCCAGGGACAGGGGAACGGAAGAGCAGTACTTC
NA	TRBV6-2/TRBV6-3	TRBD1	TRBJ1-2	CASSSTGKIMYGYTF	TGTGCCAGCAGTTCGACAGGGAAAATCATGTATGGCTACACCTTC
NA	TRBV18	TRBD1	TRBJ1-1	CASSGGQGAVTEAFF	TGTGCCAGCTCAGGAGGACAGGGGGCCGTCACTGAAGCTTTCTTT
NA	TRBV27	NA	TRBJ1-5	CASSQGLSGNQPQHF	TGTGCCAGCAGTCAGGGGTTATCTGGCAATCAGCCCCAGCATTTT
NA	TRBV5-1	TRBD1	TRBJ1-1	CASSEGQAAGWNEAFF	TGCGCCAGCAGCGAGGGACAGGCCGCGGGGTGGAATGAAGCTTTCTTT
NA	TRBV6-2/TRBV6-3	NA	TRBJ2-7	CASSYGKGAYEQYF	TGTGCCAGCAGTTACGGGAAGGGGGCCTACGAGCAGTACTTC
NA	TRBV18	NA	TRBJ1-1	CASSPYAPRVNTEAFF	TGTGCCAGCTCACCATACGCCCCCCGGGTGAACACTGAAGCTTTCTTT
once	TRBV4-3	NA	TRBJ1-1	CASSQDLDRPTEAFF	TGCGCCAGCAGCCAGGACTTAGACAGGCCCACTGAAGCTTTCTTT
few	TRBV30	NA	TRBJ1-1	CAWSLDGGSTEAFF	TGTGCCTGGAGCCTCGACGGGGGGAGCACTGAAGCTTTCTTT
once	TRBV19	NA	TRBJ1-4	CASSRQVSTEKLFF	TGTGCCAGTAGTAGACAGGTTTCGACTGAAAAACTGTTTTTT
NA	TRBV6-5	TRBD1	TRBJ1-2	CASGYRDSRGYTF	TGTGCCAGCGGTTACAGGGACAGTCGGGGCTACACCTTC
NA	TRBV14	NA	TRBJ1-2	CASSQDIGSGYTF	TGTGCCAGCAGCCAAGATATCGGGAGTGGCTACACCTTC
once	TRBV19	NA	TRBJ1-5	CASSISAVTSNQPQHF	TGTGCCAGTAGTATTTCCGCAGTCACTAGCAATCAGCCCCAGCATTTT
NA	TRBV7-2	TRBD1	TRBJ1-2	CASSLVTGGNYGYTF	TGTGCCAGCAGCTTAGTTACAGGGGGGAACTATGGCTACACCTTC
few	TRBV12-3/TRBV12-4	NA	TRBJ1-1	CASSFDRKSEAFF	TGTGCCAGCAGTTTCGACAGGAAGAGTGAAGCTTTCTTT
NA	TRBV9	NA	TRBJ2-2	CASSVGQGSRGNTGELFF	TGTGCCAGCAGCGTGGGGCAGGGGAGTCGAGGGAACACCGGGGAGCTGTTTTTT
NA	TRBV7-2	NA	TRBJ2-5	CASSLAEQDYTETQYF	TGTGCCAGCAGCTTAGCGGAACAGGACTACACAGAGACCCAGTACTTC
NA	TRBV7-2	NA	TRBJ1-5	CASSFGTRNQPQHF	TGTGCCAGCAGCTTTGGGACTAGGAATCAGCCCCAGCATTTT
NA	TRBV2	NA	TRBJ1-5	CASSPEAGSQPQHF	TGTGCCAGCAGCCCCGAGGCGGGCTCTCAGCCCCAGCATTTT
NA	TRBV28	TRBD1	TRBJ1-2	CASSFGGGQGSGYTF	TGTGCCAGCAGTTTCGGGGGGGGACAGGGTAGCGGCTACACCTTC
NA	TRBV25-1	TRBD1	TRBJ1-6	CASSAPITGGSYNSPLHF	TGTGCCAGCAGTGCCCCAATAACAGGGGGCTCCTATAATTCACCCCTCCACTTT
NA	TRBV6-2/TRBV6-3	TRBD1	TRBJ1-2	CASSRQGAGGYTF	TGTGCCAGCAGTCGACAGGGGGCTGGGGGCTACACCTTC
NA	TRBV30	NA	TRBJ2-4	CAWSPTDRGSKNIQYF	TGTGCCTGGAGTCCCACGGACAGAGGAAGTAAAAACATTCAGTACTTC
NA	TRBV19	TRBD1	TRBJ1-2	CASRTGSRGYTF	TGTGCCAGTAGGACAGGGTCACGGGGCTACACCTTC
NA	TRBV10-1	NA	TRBJ2-7	CASSPDLAREQYF	TGCGCCAGCAGCCCTGACTTGGCTCGGGAGCAGTACTTC
NA	TRBV27	NA	TRBJ2-2	CASNRATDTGELFF	TGTGCCAGTAACAGGGCAACGGACACCGGGGAGCTGTTTTTT
once	TRBV19	NA	TRBJ1-1	CASSIAGSRAFF	TGTGCCAGTAGTATAGCAGGGTCTCGAGCTTTCTTT
NA	TRBV7-8	NA	TRBJ2-3	CASSLARVGTDTQYF	TGTGCCAGCAGCTTAGCCCGCGTAGGCACAGATACGCAGTATTTT
NA	TRBV27	TRBD2	TRBJ2-5	CASRSIAGDLETQYF	TGTGCCAGCAGGAGCATAGCGGGAGATTTGGAGACCCAGTACTTC
few	TRBV29-1	TRBD1	TRBJ1-5	CSVGQHNQPQHF	TGCAGCGTGGGACAGCACAATCAGCCCCAGCATTTT
NA	TRBV7-6	TRBD1	TRBJ2-7	CASSGYRDRREYF	TGTGCCAGCAGCGGATACCGGGACAGAAGGGAGTACTTC
once	TRBV5-1	TRBD1	TRBJ2-7	CASSPGWTGPDEQYF	TGCGCCAGCAGCCCAGGATGGACAGGGCCTGACGAGCAGTACTTC
NA	TRBV19	TRBD1	TRBJ1-2	CASSIRDRGWDGYTF	TGTGCCAGTAGTATCCGGGACAGGGGATGGGATGGCTACACCTTC
NA	TRBV2	NA	TRBJ1-1	CASTLGRYTEAFF	TGTGCCAGCACCCTAGGTCGGTACACTGAAGCTTTCTTT
NA	TRBV2	TRBD1	TRBJ1-5	CASTGGANQPQHF	TGTGCCAGCACAGGGGGCGCAAATCAGCCCCAGCATTTT
NA	TRBV5-1	TRBD2	TRBJ2-7	CASSWSGRASYEQYF	TGCGCCAGCAGCTGGAGCGGGAGGGCTTCCTACGAGCAGTACTTC
NA	TRBV5-1	TRBD1	TRBJ1-2	CASSGGQGRLYGYTF	TGCGCCAGCAGCGGGGGACAGGGGCGCCTCTATGGCTACACCTTC
NA	TRBV27	TRBD1	TRBJ2-3	CASSFLGQGRTDTQYF	TGTGCCAGCAGTTTTCTCGGACAGGGGCGCACAGATACGCAGTATTTT
NA	TRBV7-8	NA	TRBJ2-7	CASSFHWYEQYF	TGTGCCAGCAGCTTCCACTGGTACGAGCAGTACTTC
NA	TRBV30	NA	TRBJ1-3	CASNPRRGGNTIYF	TGTGCCTCGAACCCCCGCAGGGGAGGAAACACCATATATTTT
NA	TRBV2	NA	TRBJ1-6	CASSEIRANSPLHF	TGTGCCAGCAGTGAAATTCGCGCGAATTCACCCCTCCACTTT
NA	TRBV2	TRBD2	TRBJ2-1	CASTKLAGVNNEQFF	TGTGCCAGCACGAAGCTAGCGGGAGTGAACAATGAGCAGTTCTTC
once	TRBV5-1	NA	TRBJ2-3	CASSLIRVRGGDTDTQYF	TGCGCCAGCAGCTTGATTCGAGTGAGGGGGGGTGACACAGATACGCAGTATTTT
NA	TRBV6-1	NA	TRBJ1-1	CASSEMGRQGGEAFF	TGTGCCAGCAGTGAAATGGGCCGGCAGGGCGGAGAAGCTTTCTTT
NA	TRBV14	NA	TRBJ1-1	CASSPTNRAINTEAFF	TGTGCCAGCAGCCCGACCAACAGGGCGATCAACACTGAAGCTTTCTTT
NA	TRBV11-3	NA	TRBJ2-3	CASSLDSRTDTQYF	TGTGCCAGCAGCCTGGACAGCCGCACAGATACGCAGTATTTT
NA	TRBV6-2/TRBV6-3	NA	TRBJ1-2	CASSTNVRNYGYTF	TGTGCCAGCAGTACCAACGTGCGGAACTATGGCTACACCTTC
NA	TRBV6-6	NA	TRBJ1-2	CASSDSRLDYGYTF	TGTGCCAGCAGTGACAGTCGTTTAGACTATGGCTACACCTTC
NA	TRBV5-1	TRBD1	TRBJ1-1	CASSFDRAQMNTEAFF	TGCGCCAGCAGCTTTGACAGGGCCCAGATGAACACTGAAGCTTTCTTT
NA	TRBV28	NA	TRBJ1-3	CASSVLDSLSGNTIYF	TGTGCCAGCAGTGTTCTTGACAGCCTCTCTGGAAACACCATATATTTT
NA	TRBV6-2/TRBV6-3	NA	TRBJ2-5	CASSNLQGSETQYF	TGTGCCAGCAGCAACCTCCAGGGAAGTGAGACCCAGTACTTC
NA	TRBV20-1	NA	TRBJ1-3	CSASVGAAGNTIYF	TGCAGTGCTAGTGTCGGAGCAGCTGGAAACACCATATATTTT
NA	TRBV18	TRBD1	TRBJ2-5	CASSLDRGSIYETQYF	TGTGCCAGCTCACTTGACAGGGGTTCGATTTATGAGACCCAGTACTTC
NA	TRBV5-1	TRBD2	TRBJ2-7	CASSLAASGTSYEQYF	TGCGCCAGCAGCTTGGCTGCTAGCGGGACTTCCTACGAGCAGTACTTC
NA	TRBV5-1	TRBD1	TRBJ1-2	CASSSFPGTGGESYGYTF	TGCGCCAGCAGCTCATTCCCCGGGACAGGGGGCGAGAGCTATGGCTACACCTTC